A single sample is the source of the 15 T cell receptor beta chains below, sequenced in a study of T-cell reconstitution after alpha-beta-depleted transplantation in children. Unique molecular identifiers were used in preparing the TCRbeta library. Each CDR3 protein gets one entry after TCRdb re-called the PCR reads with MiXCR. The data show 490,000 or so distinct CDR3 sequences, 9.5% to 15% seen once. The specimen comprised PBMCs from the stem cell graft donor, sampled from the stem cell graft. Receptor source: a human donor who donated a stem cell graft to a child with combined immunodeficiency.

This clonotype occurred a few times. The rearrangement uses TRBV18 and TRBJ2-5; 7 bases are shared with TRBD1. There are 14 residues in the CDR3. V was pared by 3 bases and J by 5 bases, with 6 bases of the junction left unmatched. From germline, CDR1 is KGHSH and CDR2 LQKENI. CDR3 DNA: TGTGCCAGCTCACCGGAGTCCAGGGGGGAGACCCAGTACTTC. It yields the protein CASSPESRGETQYF. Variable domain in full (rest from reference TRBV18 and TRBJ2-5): NAGVMQNPRHLVRRRGQEARLRCSPMKGHSHVYWYRQLPEEGLKFMVYLQKENIIDESGMPKERFSAEFPKEGPSILRIQQVVRGDSAAYFCASSPESRGETQYFGPGTRLLVL.

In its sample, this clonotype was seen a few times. The CDR3 nucleotides are TGCGCCAGCCATCCCGGGACGGCGAACACTGAAGCTTTCTTT. It translates to CASHPGTANTEAFF. The chain is built from TRBV5-1 and TRBJ1-1; D is perhaps TRBD1 (5 bases). Between the trimmed V and J ends, which lost 7 bases and 1 base, there was a span of 14 bases. This CDR3 has 14 residues. The germline CDR1 and CDR2 sequences are SGHRS and YFSETQ.

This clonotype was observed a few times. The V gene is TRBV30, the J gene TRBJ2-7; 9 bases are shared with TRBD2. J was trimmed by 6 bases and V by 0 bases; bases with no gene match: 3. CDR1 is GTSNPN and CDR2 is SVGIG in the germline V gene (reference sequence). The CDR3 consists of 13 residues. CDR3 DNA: TGTGCCTGGAGTGTTGGTAGCGGGAGCGAGCAGTACTTC. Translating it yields CAWSVGSGSEQYF.

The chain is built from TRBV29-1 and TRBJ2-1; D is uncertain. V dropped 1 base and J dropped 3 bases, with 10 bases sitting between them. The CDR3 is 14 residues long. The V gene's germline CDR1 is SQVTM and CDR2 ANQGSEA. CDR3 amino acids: CSVEGESVYNEQFF. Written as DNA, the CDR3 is TGCAGCGTTGAAGGGGAATCAGTCTACAATGAGCAGTTCTTC.

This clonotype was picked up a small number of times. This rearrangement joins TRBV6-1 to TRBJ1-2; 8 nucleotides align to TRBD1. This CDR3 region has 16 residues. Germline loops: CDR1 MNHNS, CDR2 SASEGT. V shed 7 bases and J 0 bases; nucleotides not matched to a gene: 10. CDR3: CASTRGQGGSNYGYTF. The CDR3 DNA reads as TGTGCCAGCACTCGCGGACAGGGAGGGTCTAACTATGGCTACACCTTC.

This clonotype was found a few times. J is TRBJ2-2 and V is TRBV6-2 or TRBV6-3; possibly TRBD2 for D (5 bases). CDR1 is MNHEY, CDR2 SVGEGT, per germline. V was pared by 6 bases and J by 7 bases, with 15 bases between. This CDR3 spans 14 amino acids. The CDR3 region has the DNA TGTGCCAGCAGCCACGGGGTATCCGGCGGGGAGCTGTTTTTT. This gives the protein CASSHGVSGGELFF.

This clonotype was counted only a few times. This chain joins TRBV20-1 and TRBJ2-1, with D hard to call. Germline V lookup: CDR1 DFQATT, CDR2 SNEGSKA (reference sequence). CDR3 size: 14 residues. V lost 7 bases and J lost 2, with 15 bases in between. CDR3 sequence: CSGVFSPTYNEQFF. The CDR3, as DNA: TGCAGTGGGGTGTTTAGTCCCACCTACAATGAGCAGTTCTTC.

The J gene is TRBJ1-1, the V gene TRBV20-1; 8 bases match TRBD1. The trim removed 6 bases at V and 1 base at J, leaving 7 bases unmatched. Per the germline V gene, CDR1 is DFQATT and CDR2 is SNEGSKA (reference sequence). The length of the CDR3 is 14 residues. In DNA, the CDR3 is TGCAGTGCCGATCCGGGACAGGAGAACACTGAAGCTTTCTTT. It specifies CSADPGQENTEAFF.

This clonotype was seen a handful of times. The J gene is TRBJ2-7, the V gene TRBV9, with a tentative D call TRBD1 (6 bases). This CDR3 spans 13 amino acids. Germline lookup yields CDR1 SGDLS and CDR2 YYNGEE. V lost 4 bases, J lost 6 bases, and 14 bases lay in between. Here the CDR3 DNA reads TGTGCCAGCAGCCTCTCGAGGGGGAGCGAGCAGTACTTC. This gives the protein CASSLSRGSEQYF.

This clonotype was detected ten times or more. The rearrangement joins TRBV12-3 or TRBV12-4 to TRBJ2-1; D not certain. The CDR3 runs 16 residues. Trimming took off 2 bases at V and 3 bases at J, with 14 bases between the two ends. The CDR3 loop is CASSLNGPRYYNEQFF. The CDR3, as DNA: TGTGCCAGCAGTTTAAACGGGCCACGATACTACAATGAGCAGTTCTTC.

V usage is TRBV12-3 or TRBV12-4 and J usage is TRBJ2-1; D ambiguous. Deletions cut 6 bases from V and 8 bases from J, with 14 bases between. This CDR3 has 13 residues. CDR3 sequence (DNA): TGTGCCAGCAGCTTTTCGGGTTCCTATGAGCAGTTCTTC. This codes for CASSFSGSYEQFF.

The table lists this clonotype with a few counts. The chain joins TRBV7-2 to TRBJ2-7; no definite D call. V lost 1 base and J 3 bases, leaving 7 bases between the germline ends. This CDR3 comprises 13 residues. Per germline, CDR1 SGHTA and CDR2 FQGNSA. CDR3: CASSLDRYYEQYF. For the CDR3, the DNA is TGTGCCAGCAGCTTAGACAGATACTACGAGCAGTACTTC.

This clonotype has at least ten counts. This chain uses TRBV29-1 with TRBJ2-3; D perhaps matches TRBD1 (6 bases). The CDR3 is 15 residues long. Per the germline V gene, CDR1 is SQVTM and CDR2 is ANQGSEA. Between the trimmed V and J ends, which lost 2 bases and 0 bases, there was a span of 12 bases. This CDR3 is CSVEHVGASTDTQYF. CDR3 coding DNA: TGCAGCGTTGAACACGTGGGGGCTAGCACAGATACGCAGTATTTT.

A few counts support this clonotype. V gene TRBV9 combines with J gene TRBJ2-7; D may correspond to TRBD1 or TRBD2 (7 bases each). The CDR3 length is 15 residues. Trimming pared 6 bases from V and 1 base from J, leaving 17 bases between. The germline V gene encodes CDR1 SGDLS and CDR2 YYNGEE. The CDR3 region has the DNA TGTGCCAGCAACAGACAGGGTAGCGGGTCCTACGAGCAGTACTTC. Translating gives CASNRQGSGSYEQYF. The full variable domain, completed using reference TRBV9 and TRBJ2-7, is DSGVTQTPKHLITATGQRVTLRCSPRSGDLSVYWYQQSLDQGLQFLIQYYNGEERAKGNILERFSAQQFPDLHSELNLSSLELGDSALYFCASNRQGSGSYEQYFGPGTRLTVT.

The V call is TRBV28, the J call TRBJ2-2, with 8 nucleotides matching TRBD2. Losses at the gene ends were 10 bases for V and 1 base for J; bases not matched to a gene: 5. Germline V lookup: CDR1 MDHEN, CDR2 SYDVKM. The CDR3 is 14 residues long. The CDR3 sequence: CATREGMNTGELFF. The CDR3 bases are TGTGCCACCCGGGAGGGGATGAACACCGGGGAGCTGTTTTTT.